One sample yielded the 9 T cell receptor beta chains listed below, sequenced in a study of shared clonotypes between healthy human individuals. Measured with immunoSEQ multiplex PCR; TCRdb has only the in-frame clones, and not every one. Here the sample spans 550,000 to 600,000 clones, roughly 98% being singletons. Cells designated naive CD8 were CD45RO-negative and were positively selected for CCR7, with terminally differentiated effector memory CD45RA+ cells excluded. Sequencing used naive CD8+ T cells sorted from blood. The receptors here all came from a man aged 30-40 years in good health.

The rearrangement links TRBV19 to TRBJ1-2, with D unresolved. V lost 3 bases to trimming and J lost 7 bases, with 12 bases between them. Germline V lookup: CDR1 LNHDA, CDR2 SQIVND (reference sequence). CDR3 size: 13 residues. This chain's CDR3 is CASSISTRRGYTF. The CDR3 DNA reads TGTGCCAGTAGTATCAGTACCCGGCGTGGCTACACCTTC.

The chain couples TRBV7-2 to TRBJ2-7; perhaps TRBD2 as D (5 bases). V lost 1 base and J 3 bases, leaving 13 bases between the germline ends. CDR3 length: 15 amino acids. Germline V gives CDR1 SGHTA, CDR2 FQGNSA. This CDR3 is CASSLVESGGYEQYF. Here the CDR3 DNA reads TGTGCCAGCAGCTTAGTGGAAAGCGGAGGCTACGAGCAGTACTTC.

The CDR3 loop reads CASSLVRTSGTGELFF. CDR3 coding DNA: TGTGCCAGCAGCTTGGTGAGGACTAGCGGAACCGGGGAGCTGTTTTTT. The rearrangement joins TRBV5-6 to TRBJ2-2; the match to TRBD2 covers 10 bases. Unmatched junction bases numbered 4, after V lost 0 bases and J lost 5 bases. CDR3 length: 16 residues. CDR1 and CDR2 (germline): SGHDT, YYEEEE.

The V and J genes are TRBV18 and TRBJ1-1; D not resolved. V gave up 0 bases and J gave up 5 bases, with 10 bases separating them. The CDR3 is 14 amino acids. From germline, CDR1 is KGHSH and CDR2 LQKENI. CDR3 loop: CASSPPFGGTEAFF. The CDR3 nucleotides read TGTGCCAGCTCACCACCCTTCGGAGGGACTGAAGCTTTCTTT.

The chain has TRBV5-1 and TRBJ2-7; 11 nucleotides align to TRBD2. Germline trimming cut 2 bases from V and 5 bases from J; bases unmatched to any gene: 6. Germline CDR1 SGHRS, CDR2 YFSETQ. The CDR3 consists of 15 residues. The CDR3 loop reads CASSFLAGGENEQYF. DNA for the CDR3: TGCGCCAGCAGCTTCTTAGCGGGAGGGGAAAACGAGCAGTACTTC. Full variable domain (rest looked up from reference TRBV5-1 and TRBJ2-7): KAGVTQTPRYLIKTRGQQVTLSCSPISGHRSVSWYQQTPGQGLQFLFEYFSETQRNKGNFPGRFSGRQFSNSRSEMNVSTLELGDSALYLCASSFLAGGENEQYFGPGTRLTVT.

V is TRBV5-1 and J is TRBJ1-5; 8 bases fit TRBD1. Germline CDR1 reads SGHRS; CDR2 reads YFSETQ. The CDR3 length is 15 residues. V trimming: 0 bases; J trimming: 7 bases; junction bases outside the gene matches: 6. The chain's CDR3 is CASSLGPGGGQPQHF. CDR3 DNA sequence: TGCGCCAGCAGCTTGGGGCCAGGGGGCGGACAGCCCCAGCATTTT.

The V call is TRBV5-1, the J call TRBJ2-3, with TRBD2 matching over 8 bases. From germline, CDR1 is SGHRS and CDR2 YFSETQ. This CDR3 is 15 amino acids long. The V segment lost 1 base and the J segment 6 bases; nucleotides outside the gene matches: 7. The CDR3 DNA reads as TGCGCCAGCAGCTTGATCGGCGGGGGGCCCGATACGCAGTATTTT. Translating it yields CASSLIGGGPDTQYF.

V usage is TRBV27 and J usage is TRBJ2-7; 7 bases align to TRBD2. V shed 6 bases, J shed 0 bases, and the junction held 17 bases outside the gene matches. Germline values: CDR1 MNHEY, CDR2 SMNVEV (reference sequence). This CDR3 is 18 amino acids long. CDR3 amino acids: CASRNLGSGSVTSYEQYF. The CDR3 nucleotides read TGTGCCAGCAGAAATCTGGGTAGCGGGTCGGTAACCTCCTACGAGCAGTACTTC.

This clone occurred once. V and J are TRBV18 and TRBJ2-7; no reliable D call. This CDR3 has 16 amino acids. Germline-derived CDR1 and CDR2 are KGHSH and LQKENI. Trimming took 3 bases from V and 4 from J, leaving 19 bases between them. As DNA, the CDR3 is TGTGCCAGCTCACCTAAGGGCCACAGCTACATATACGAGCAGTACTTC. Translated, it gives CASSPKGHSYIYEQYF.